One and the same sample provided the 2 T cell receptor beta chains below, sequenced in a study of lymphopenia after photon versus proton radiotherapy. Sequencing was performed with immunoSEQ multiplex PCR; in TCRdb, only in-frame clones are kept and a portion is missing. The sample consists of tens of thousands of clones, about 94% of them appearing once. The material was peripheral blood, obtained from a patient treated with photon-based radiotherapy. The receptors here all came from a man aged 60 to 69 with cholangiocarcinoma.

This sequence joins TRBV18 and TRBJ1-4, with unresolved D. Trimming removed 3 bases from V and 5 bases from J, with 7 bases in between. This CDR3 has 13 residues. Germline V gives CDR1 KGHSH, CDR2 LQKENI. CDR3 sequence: CASSPSRNEKLFF. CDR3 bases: TGTGCCAGCTCACCGAGTCGAAATGAAAAACTGTTTTTT.

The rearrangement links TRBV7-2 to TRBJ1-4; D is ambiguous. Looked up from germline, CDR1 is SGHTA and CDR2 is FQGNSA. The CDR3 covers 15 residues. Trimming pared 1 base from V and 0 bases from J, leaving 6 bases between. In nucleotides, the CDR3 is TGTGCCAGCAGCTTAGGTCCTGCAACTAATGAAAAACTGTTTTTT. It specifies CASSLGPATNEKLFF. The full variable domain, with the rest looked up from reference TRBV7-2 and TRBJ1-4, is GAGVSQSPSNKVTEKGKDVELRCDPISGHTALYWYRQSLGQGLEFLIYFQGNSAPDKSGLPSDRFSAERTGGSVSTLTIQRTQQEDSAVYLCASSLGPATNEKLFFGSGTQLSVL.